This T cell receptor (beta chain) is from a study of blood T cell repertoires in COVID-19. At the level of the study: Sites in the United States, Italy and Spain provided acute and convalescent COVID-19 samples.

As handled by the study authors: By means of reference gene primer amplification, nucleated cell counts were estimated. The repertoire was sequenced with immunoSEQ multiplex PCR; TCRdb's copy has only in-frame clones and lacks some. V, J and clone size were drawn from that table, and D and trimming were deduced from the DNA. The table shows 150,000 to 200,000 clones, with around 80% occurring only once. The receptor comes from an elderly woman with active or convalescent COVID-19. Sequencing used peripheral blood.

The CDR3 DNA reads TGTGCCAGCAGTGAATTTCGACAGACCACCGGGGAGCTGTTTTTT. Residues: CASSEFRQTTGELFF. The chain employs TRBV6-1 and TRBJ2-2, with D perhaps TRBD1 (5 bases). The CDR3 contains 15 residues. Trimming shortened V by 2 bases and J by 4 bases, and 11 bases separated the two germline ends. Germline CDR1 reads MNHNS; CDR2 reads SASEGT.